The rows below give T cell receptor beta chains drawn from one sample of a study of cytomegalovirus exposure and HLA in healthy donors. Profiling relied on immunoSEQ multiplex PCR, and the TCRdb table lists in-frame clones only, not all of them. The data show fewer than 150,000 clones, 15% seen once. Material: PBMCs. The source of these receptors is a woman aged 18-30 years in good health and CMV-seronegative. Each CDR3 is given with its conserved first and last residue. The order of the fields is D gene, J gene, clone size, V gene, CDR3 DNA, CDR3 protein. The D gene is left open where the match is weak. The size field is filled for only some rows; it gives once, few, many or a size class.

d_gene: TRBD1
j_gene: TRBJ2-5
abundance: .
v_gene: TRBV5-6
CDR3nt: TGTGCCAGCAGCTTAGCCGGGACAGGGAAAGAGACCCAGTACTTC
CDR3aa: CASSLAGTGKETQYF

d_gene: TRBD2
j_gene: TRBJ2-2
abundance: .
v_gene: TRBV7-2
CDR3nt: TGTGCCAGCAGCACCCAGAGCGGGGGTCCCGGGGAGCTGTTTTTT
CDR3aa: CASSTQSGGPGELFF

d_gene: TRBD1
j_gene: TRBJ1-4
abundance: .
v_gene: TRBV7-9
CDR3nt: TGTGCCAGCAGCTTTGGACAGGGGAATGAAAAACTGTTTTTT
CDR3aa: CASSFGQGNEKLFF

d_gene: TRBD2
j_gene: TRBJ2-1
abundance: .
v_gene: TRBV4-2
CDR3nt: TGTGCCAGCAGCCCGTCCGGGGGTAGCGGGAGGGGAGGACAGTTCTTC
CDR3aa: CASSPSGGSGRGGQFF

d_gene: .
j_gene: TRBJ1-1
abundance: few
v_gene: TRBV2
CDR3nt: TGTGCCAGCAGTGTCAGACTTAACACTGAAGCTTTCTTT
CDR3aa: CASSVRLNTEAFF

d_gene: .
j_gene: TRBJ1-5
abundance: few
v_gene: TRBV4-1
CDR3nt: TGCGCCAGCAGCCAGGAAGGGGTGCAGCCCCAGCATTTT
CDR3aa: CASSQEGVQPQHF

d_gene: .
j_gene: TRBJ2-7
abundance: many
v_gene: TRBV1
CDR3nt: TGCACCAGCAGCCCCGGACTAGCGGGGGCCTACGAGCAGTACTTC
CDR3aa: CTSSPGLAGAYEQYF

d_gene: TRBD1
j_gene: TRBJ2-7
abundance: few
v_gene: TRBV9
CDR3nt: TGTGCCAGCAACTCCCCAGGACAGGGGGACTACGAGCAGTACTTC
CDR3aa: CASNSPGQGDYEQYF

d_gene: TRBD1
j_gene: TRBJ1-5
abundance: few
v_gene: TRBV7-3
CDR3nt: TGTGCCAGCAGCTTATCTGGACAGGGAGGGGGCAATCAGCCCCAGCATTTT
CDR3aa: CASSLSGQGGGNQPQHF

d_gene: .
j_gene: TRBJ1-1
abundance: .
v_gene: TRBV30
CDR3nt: TGTGCCTGGAGCGGGGGGCCGGGCACTGAAGCTTTCTTT
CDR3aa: CAWSGGPGTEAFF

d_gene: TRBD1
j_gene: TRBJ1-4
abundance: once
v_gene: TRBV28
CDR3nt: TGTGCCAGCAGTTTGGGAGACAGGGGGTGGGAAAAACTGTTTTTT
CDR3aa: CASSLGDRGWEKLFF

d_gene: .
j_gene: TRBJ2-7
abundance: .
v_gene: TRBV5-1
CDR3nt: TGTGCCAGCAGCGGAGACAGTGAAAATTTCTACGAGCAGTACTTC
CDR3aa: CASSGDSENFYEQYF

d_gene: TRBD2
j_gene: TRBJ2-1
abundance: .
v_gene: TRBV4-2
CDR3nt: TGTGCCAGCAGCTCCACCGGGACTAGCGGTTACAATGAGCAGTTCTTC
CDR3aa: CASSSTGTSGYNEQFF

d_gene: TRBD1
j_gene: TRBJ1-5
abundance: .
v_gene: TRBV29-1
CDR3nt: TGCAGCGCCTCGACAGGGTTGAATCAGCCCCAGCATTTT
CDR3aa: CSASTGLNQPQHF

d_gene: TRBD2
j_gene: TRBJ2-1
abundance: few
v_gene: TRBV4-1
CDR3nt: TGCGCCAGCAGGCGGGCGGGAGGCTTCAATGAGCAGTTCTTC
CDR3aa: CASRRAGGFNEQFF

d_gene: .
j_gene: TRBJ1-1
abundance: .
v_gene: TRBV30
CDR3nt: TGTGCCCGGAGTGCCCCGACCGAGGGATTGAACACTGAAGCTTTCTTT
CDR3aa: CARSAPTEGLNTEAFF

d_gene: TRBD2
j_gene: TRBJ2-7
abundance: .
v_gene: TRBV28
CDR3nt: TGTGCCAGCAGTTTATCTAGCGGGAGACGGTACGAGCAGTACTTC
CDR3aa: CASSLSSGRRYEQYF

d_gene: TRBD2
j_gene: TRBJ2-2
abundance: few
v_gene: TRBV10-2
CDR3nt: TGCGCCAGCAGTGAGTCCCCTCCGGGACTAGCGTTCGCGAACACCGGGGAGCTGTTTTTT
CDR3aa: CASSESPPGLAFANTGELFF

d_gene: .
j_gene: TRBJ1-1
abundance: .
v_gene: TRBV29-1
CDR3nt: TGCAGCTTTCGGGGGTCGAACACTGAAGCTTTCTTT
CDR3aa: CSFRGSNTEAFF

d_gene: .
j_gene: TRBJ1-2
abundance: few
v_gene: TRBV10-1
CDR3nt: TGCGCCAGCGGCTCTTGGAAAGGGGTCGACTATGGCTACACCTTC
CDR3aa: CASGSWKGVDYGYTF

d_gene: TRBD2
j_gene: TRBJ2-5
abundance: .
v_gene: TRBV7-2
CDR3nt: TGTGCCAGCAGCTTCCGTCGGGGGGGCGGAGAGACCCAGTACTTC
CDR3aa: CASSFRRGGGETQYF

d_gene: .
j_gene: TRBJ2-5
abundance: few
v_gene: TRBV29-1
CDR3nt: TGCAGCGTTGAGCCCAAGGAGGGGGAGACCCAGTACTTC
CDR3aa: CSVEPKEGETQYF

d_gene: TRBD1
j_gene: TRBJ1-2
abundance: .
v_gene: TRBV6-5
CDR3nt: TGTGCCAGCAGTATCGAGGGGGCTTATGGCTACACCTTC
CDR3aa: CASSIEGAYGYTF

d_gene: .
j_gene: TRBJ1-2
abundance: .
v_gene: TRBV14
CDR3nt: TGTGCCAGCAGCCACGGAGGGATCTATGGCTACACCTTC
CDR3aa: CASSHGGIYGYTF

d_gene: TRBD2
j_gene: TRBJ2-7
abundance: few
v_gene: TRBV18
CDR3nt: TGTGCCAGCTCACCACCGGAGCGGGGAAATTACGAGCAGTACTTC
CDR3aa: CASSPPERGNYEQYF

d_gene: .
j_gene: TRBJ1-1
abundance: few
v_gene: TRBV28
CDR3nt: TGTGCCAGCAGTTTACCTCAGGGGAGAGGTAAAGCTTTCTTT
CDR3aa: CASSLPQGRGKAFF

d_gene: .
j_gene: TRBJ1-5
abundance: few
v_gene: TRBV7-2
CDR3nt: TGTGCCAGCAGCTTAAGTCACTCAAGCAATCAGCCCCAGCATTTT
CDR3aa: CASSLSHSSNQPQHF

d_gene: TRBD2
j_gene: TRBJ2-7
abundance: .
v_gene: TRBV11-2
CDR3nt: TGTGCCAGCAGCTTAGGCCTACCTAGCGGGGGATCGTACGAGCAGTACTTC
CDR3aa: CASSLGLPSGGSYEQYF

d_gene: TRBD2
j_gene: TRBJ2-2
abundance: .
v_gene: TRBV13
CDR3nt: TGTGCCAGCAGCATAGGGGGACTAGCACCCCACACCGGGGAGCTGTTTTTT
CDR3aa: CASSIGGLAPHTGELFF

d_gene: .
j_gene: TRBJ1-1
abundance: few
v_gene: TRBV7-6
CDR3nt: TGTGCCAGCAGCCCAGTTATGACTGAAGCTTTCTTT
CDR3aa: CASSPVMTEAFF

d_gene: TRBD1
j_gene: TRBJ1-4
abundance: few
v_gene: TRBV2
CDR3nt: TGTGCCAGCAGTGAAGCGCGGGGCAGGGGGTCTGATGAAAAACTGTTTTTT
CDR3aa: CASSEARGRGSDEKLFF

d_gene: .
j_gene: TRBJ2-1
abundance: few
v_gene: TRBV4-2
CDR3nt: TGTGCCAGCAGCCAAGATAACAGAGAGCAGTTCTTC
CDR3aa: CASSQDNREQFF

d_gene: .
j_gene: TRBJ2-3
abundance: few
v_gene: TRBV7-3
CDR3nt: TGTGCCAGCAGCTTAAGAAATAGCGGAGGCACAGATACGCAGTATTTT
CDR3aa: CASSLRNSGGTDTQYF

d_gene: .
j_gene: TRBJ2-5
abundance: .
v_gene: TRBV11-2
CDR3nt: TGTGCCAGCACCTTGGCTTGGGAGACCCAGTACTTC
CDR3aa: CASTLAWETQYF

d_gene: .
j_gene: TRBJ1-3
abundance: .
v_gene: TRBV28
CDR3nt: TGTGCCAGCAGGGCACAGGGCTCTGGAAACACCATATATTTT
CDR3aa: CASRAQGSGNTIYF

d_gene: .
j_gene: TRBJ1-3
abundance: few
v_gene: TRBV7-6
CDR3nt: TGTGCCAGCAGCTTATTTGAGCTGCGCTCTGGAAACACCATATATTTT
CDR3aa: CASSLFELRSGNTIYF

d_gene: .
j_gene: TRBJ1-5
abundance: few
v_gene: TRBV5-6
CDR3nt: TGTGCCAGCAGCCCCATGGGGGGGGACCATCAGCCCCAGCATTTT
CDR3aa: CASSPMGGDHQPQHF

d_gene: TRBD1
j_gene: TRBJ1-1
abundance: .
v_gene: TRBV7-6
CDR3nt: TGTGCCAGCAGCCATGGGACAGGGTCGGAAGCTTTCTTT
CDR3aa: CASSHGTGSEAFF

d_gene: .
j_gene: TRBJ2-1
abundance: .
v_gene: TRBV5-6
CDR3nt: TGTGCCAGCAGCTCCTCGGGGAATGAGCAGTTCTTC
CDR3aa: CASSSSGNEQFF

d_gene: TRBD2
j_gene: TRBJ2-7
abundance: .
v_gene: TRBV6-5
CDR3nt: TGTGCCAGCAGCCGGGGACTAGCGGGAGTTCGCGAGCAGTACTTC
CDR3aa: CASSRGLAGVREQYF